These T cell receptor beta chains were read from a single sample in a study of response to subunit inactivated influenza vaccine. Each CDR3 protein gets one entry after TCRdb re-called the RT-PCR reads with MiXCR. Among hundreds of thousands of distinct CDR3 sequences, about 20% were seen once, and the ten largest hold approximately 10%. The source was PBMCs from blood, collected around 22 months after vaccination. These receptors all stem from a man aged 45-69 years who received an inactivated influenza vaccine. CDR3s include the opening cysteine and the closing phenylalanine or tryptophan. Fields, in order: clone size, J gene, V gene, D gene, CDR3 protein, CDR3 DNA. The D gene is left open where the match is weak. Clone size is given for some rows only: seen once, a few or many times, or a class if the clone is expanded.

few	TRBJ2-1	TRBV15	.	CATSRPEQDEQFF	TGTGCCACCAGCAGACCCGAGCAGGATGAGCAGTTCTTC
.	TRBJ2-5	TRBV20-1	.	CSARRDYQETQYF	TGCAGTGCTAGACGGGACTACCAAGAGACCCAGTACTTC
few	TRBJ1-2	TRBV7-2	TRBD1	CASSATGGGGYTF	TGTGCCAGCAGCGCTACAGGGGGCGGCGGCTACACCTTC
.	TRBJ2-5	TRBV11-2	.	CASSSRNPGVRETQYF	TGTGCCAGCAGCTCGAGAAATCCGGGGGTTCGCGAGACCCAGTACTTC
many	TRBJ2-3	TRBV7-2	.	CASSLGTPGWRTDTQYF	TGTGCCAGCAGCTTAGGGACCCCGGGGTGGCGCACAGATACGCAGTATTTT
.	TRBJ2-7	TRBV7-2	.	CASSLGPSPRGYEQYF	TGTGCCAGCAGCTTGGGGCCGAGTCCCCGGGGATACGAGCAGTACTTC
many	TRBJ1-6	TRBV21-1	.	CASNGRSPNSPLHF	TGTGCCAGTAATGGACGGAGTCCTAATTCACCCCTCCACTTT
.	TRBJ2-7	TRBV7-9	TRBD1	CASSSLGGQISYEQYF	TGTGCCAGCAGCTCCTTAGGGGGACAGATCTCCTACGAGCAGTACTTC
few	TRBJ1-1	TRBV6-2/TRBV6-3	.	CASSSPRDALRGTEAFF	TGTGCCAGCAGTTCCCCCCGGGATGCCTTACGTGGCACTGAAGCTTTCTTT
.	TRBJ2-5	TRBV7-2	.	CASSSQSGLQETQYF	TGTGCCAGCAGCTCCCAATCGGGACTTCAAGAGACCCAGTACTTC
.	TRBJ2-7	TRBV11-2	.	CASSFIRGSYEQYF	TGTGCCAGCAGCTTTATCCGGGGTTCCTACGAGCAGTACTTC
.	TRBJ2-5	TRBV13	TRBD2	CASSLEAGGPGETQYF	TGTGCCAGCAGCCTAGAGGCGGGGGGGCCGGGAGAGACCCAGTACTTC
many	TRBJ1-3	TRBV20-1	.	CSARSQGEVGNTIYF	TGCAGTGCTAGAAGTCAGGGAGAAGTTGGAAACACCATATATTTT
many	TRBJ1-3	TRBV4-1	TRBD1	CASSQMDRGPGNTIYF	TGCGCCAGCAGCCAAATGGACAGGGGGCCAGGAAACACCATATATTTT
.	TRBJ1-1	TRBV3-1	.	CASSQPGQGEAFF	TGTGCCAGCAGCCAACCGGGCCAGGGAGAAGCTTTCTTT
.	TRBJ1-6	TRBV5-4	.	CASSFRRDNSPLHF	TGTGCCAGCAGCTTTAGACGGGACAATTCACCCCTCCACTTT
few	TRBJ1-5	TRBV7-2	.	CASSSRLGDRNQPQHF	TGTGCCAGCAGCTCTCGCCTCGGGGATCGCAATCAGCCCCAGCATTTT
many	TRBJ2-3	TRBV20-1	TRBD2	CSASSGREDTQYF	TGCAGTGCCAGTAGCGGGAGGGAAGATACGCAGTATTTT
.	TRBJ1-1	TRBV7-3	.	CASLDWIQEKAFF	TGTGCCAGCCTCGATTGGATACAGGAGAAAGCTTTCTTT
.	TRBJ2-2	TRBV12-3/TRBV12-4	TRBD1	CASRSKPGTVNAGELFF	TGTGCCAGCAGATCTAAGCCCGGGACAGTCAACGCCGGGGAGCTGTTTTTT
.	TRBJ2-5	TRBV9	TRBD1	CASSLRDSGVVTQYF	TGTGCCAGCTCCCTAAGGGACAGCGGCGTGGTAACCCAGTACTTC
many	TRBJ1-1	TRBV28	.	CASSLLGGTEAFF	TGTGCCAGCAGTTTGTTGGGGGGCACTGAAGCTTTCTTT
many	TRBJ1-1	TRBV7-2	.	CASSSDSLNTEAFF	TGTGCCAGCAGCTCGGACAGCTTGAACACTGAAGCTTTCTTT
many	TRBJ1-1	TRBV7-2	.	CASTSPPGGTEAFF	TGTGCCAGCACCTCACCCCCGGGAGGGACTGAAGCTTTCTTT
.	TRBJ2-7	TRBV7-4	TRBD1	CASSRHRDRGHEQYF	TGTGCCAGCAGCAGACACCGGGACAGGGGCCACGAGCAGTACTTC
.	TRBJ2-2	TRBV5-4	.	CASSLVVGQGRTGELFF	TGTGCCAGCAGCTTGGTGGTTGGGCAGGGGAGGACCGGGGAGCTGTTTTTT
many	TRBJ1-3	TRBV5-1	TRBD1	CASSPTGPFFSGNTIYF	TGCGCCAGCAGCCCGACAGGGCCCTTCTTCTCTGGAAACACCATATATTTT
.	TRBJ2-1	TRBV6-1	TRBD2	CASQETSGVNNEQFF	TGTGCCAGCCAGGAGACTAGCGGCGTCAACAATGAGCAGTTCTTC
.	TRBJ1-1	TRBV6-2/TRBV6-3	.	CASRTQYTEAFF	TGTGCCAGCAGAACCCAGTACACTGAAGCTTTCTTT
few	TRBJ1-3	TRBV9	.	CASSHRDLSSGNTIYF	TGTGCCAGCAGCCATCGGGACCTGTCCTCTGGAAACACCATATATTTT
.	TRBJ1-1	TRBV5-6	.	CASSLEMGWTEAFF	TGTGCCAGCAGCTTGGAAATGGGGTGGACTGAAGCTTTCTTT
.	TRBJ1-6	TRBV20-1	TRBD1	CSALRQGGSYNSPLHF	TGCAGTGCCTTACGACAGGGAGGATCCTATAATTCACCCCTCCACTTT
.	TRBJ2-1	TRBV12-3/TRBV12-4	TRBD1	CASLGQGARYNEQFF	TGTGCCAGCCTCGGGCAGGGGGCGAGGTACAATGAGCAGTTCTTC
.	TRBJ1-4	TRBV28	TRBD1	CASSPGQGWGFNEKLFF	TGTGCCAGCAGTCCGGGACAGGGGTGGGGGTTTAATGAAAAACTGTTTTTT
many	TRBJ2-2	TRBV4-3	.	CASSQDWGIAGELFF	TGCGCCAGCAGCCAGGATTGGGGTATCGCCGGGGAGCTGTTTTTT
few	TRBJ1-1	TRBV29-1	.	CSVEGYPAGSNTEAFF	TGCAGCGTTGAAGGGTACCCCGCAGGGTCGAACACTGAAGCTTTCTTT
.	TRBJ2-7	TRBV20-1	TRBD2	CSASRAPGLASYEQYF	TGCAGTGCTAGTCGTGCACCGGGACTAGCGTCCTACGAGCAGTACTTC
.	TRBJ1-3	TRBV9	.	CASSVGEFGNTIYF	TGTGCCAGCAGCGTAGGGGAATTTGGAAACACCATATATTTT
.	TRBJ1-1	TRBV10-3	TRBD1	CAVSRQGWGTEAFF	TGTGCCGTCAGTCGACAGGGATGGGGCACTGAAGCTTTCTTT
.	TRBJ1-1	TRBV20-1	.	CSASYQGTEAFF	TGCAGTGCTAGTTACCAGGGTACTGAAGCTTTCTTT
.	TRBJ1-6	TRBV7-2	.	CASSLASSPLHF	TGTGCCAGCAGCTTAGCGAGCTCACCCCTCCACTTT
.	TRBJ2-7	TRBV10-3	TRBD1	CAIRPGQGRYEQYF	TGTGCCATCAGGCCGGGACAGGGGCGCTACGAGCAGTACTTC
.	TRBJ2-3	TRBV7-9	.	CATYVGGGSTDTQYF	TGTGCCACTTATGTAGGTGGAGGAAGCACAGATACGCAGTATTTT
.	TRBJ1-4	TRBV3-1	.	CASRETGTTNEKLFF	TGTGCCAGCAGGGAAACCGGGACAACTAATGAAAAACTGTTTTTT
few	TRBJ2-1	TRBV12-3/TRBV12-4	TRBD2	CASRGLAYEQFF	TGTGCCAGCAGGGGACTAGCCTATGAGCAGTTCTTC
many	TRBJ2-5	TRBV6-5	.	CASSYNVARGETQYF	TGTGCCAGCAGTTACAACGTGGCCCGTGGAGAGACCCAGTACTTC